This TCR beta chain was sequenced during a study of cytotoxic CD8 clonotypes in ibrutinib-treated CLL. Whole-study context: Among the samples, the mean was roughly 280,000 productive templates and approximately 91,000 productive rearrangements.

About 2 micrograms of genomic DNA, which was extracted from cryopreserved PBMCs, served as the material used for the TCR beta libraries. This table comes from immunoSEQ multiplex PCR, and its TCRdb copy is limited to in-frame clones, with some not included. This repertoire shows 65,000 to 95,000 clones, about 82% found once; its top ten account for around 5%. This clone was seen a few times. Germline CDR1 LGHNA, CDR2 YSLEER. The CDR3 totals 16 residues. Between the trimmed V and J ends, which lost 0 bases and 5 bases, there was a span of 16 bases. This receptor was identified in a human donor with chronic lymphocytic leukemia. This rearrangement joins TRBV4-3 to TRBJ2-5; a possible D gene is TRBD1 (7 bases). The specimen was PBMCs, collected before ibrutinib treatment. The CDR3 reads CASSQEKGGGAETQYF. DNA of the CDR3: TGCGCCAGCAGCCAAGAAAAAGGGGGCGGGGCGGAGACCCAGTACTTC.